What follows are 22 T cell receptor beta chains derived from one specimen sequenced in a study of Ad26.COV2.S vaccination and SARS-CoV-2 variants. Treatment: 15 to 20 received Ad26.COV2.S at low or high dose, single or two shots; about 5 received placebo; per-sample allocation not given. Day 63 following the first vaccine or placebo injection was when the samples were taken. Produced via immunoSEQ multiplex PCR; TCRdb's table is partial and in-frame only. The sample holds a few hundred thousand clones; 83% are singletons and the top ten take about 7.4%. The sequences come from peripheral blood, collected in a trial of Ad26.COV2.S vaccine versus placebo. Receptor source: a person aged 18-65 years who received the Ad26.COV2.S COVID-19 vaccine or a placebo.

This clone was seen a few times. This chain connects TRBV6-5 to TRBJ2-2, with 10 bases aligning to TRBD2. This CDR3 has 11 amino acids. CDR1 MNHEY and CDR2 SVGAGI come from the germline V gene. The CDR3 sequence: CVAGGTGELFF. In DNA form, the CDR3 reads TGTGTAGCGGGAGGTACGGGGGAGCTGTTTTTT.

The V and J genes are TRBV24-1 and TRBJ2-7; tentative D call: TRBD2 (5 bases). The V end was cut by 3 bases, the J end by 3 bases, with 17 bases between. CDR1 and CDR2 from the germline V gene are KGHDR and SFDVKD. This CDR3 spans 16 amino acids. The CDR3 loop is CATSDESRTGVYEQYF. Written as DNA, the CDR3 is TGTGCCACCAGTGATGAGTCGAGGACTGGGGTCTACGAGCAGTACTTC.

The rearrangement uses TRBV4-2 and TRBJ1-5; D unclear. The CDR3 has 14 residues. Per germline, CDR1 LGHNA and CDR2 YNFKEQ. V dropped 1 base and J dropped 3 bases, with 7 bases sitting between them. In nucleotides, the CDR3 is TGTGCCAGCAGCCAAGTTGAGCTCAATCAGCCCCAGCATTTT. Its translation: CASSQVELNQPQHF.

This rearrangement joins TRBV18 to TRBJ2-1; D assignment may be TRBD1 or TRBD2 (5 bases each). The ends were cut back, 4 bases at V and 5 bases at J, with 18 bases in the middle. CDR1 KGHSH and CDR2 LQKENI come from the germline V gene. The CDR3 loop spans 16 amino acids. This CDR3 reads CASSLTWDAVNNEQFF. The CDR3 DNA follows: TGTGCCAGCTCACTAACCTGGGACGCGGTAAACAATGAGCAGTTCTTC.

Comment on this clone: One junction end does not reproduce the germline sequence, and a read error may be involved. The chain recombines TRBV2 with TRBJ2-7; D unresolved. The CDR3 sequence is 16 residues long. The germline gives CDR1 SNHLY, CDR2 FYNNEI. The CDR3 DNA reads as TGTGCCAGCAGTGAAGCGGCCCATTCGGGCTCCTACGGGCAGTACTTC. As protein: CASSEAAHSGSYGQYF.

The CDR3 region has the DNA TGTGCCAGCAGTTCCTACTCTGGGGCCAACGTCCTGACTTTC. It yields the protein CASSSYSGANVLTF. The V gene is TRBV6-2 or TRBV6-3, the J gene TRBJ2-6; no definite D call. CDR1 and CDR2 from the germline V gene are MNHEY and SVGEGT. The CDR3 is 14 residues long. Between the trimmed V and J ends, which lost 4 bases and 0 bases, there was a span of 4 bases.

The chain links TRBV18 to TRBJ1-4; D remains unclear. There are 13 residues in the CDR3. The germline CDR1 and CDR2 sequences are KGHSH and LQKENI. V was trimmed by 10 bases and J by 6 bases, leaving 15 bases between them. The CDR3 nucleotides are TGTGCCACCTCTATGAAATCCGATGAAAAACTGTTTTTT. Its translation is CATSMKSDEKLFF.

This clone was counted a single time. The chain links TRBV6-2 or TRBV6-3 to TRBJ2-2; D call uncertain. The CDR3 consists of 12 residues. Germline V gene lookup returns CDR1 MNHEY and CDR2 SVGEGT. V was clipped by 8 bases and J by 5 bases, with 9 bases between them. The CDR3 sequence is CASRRGTGELFF. The CDR3 region has the DNA TGTGCCAGCCGCCGTGGGACCGGGGAGCTGTTTTTT.

The chain is built from TRBV29-1 and TRBJ2-7; unclear D gene. Trimming pared 2 bases from V and 4 bases from J, leaving 9 bases between. CDR1 is SQVTM, CDR2 ANQGSEA, per germline. CDR3 length: 12 residues. The CDR3 DNA reads TGCAGCGTTGAAACGGTCGGGTACGAGCAGTACTTC. Its translation is CSVETVGYEQYF.

The chain is built from TRBV9 and TRBJ2-5; D is perhaps TRBD1 (6 bases). The V and J ends lost 1 base and 5 bases respectively, with 6 bases between them. Germline CDR1 and CDR2: SGDLS and YYNGEE. This CDR3 contains 12 residues. The DNA of the CDR3 is TGTGCCAGCAGCGTAACAGGGGAGACCCAGTACTTC. Protein sequence: CASSVTGETQYF.

This chain links TRBV12-3 or TRBV12-4 with TRBJ2-7, with TRBD2 matching 8 bases. Trimming cost V 3 bases and J 4 bases; bases outside gene matches: 2. The CDR3 sequence is 13 residues long. In DNA form, the CDR3 reads TGTGCCAGCAGTTTCCGGGGGGGGTACGAGCAGTACTTC. As protein: CASSFRGGYEQYF.

The table lists this clone with a count of one. The chain combines TRBV18 with TRBJ2-7; 8 nucleotides align to TRBD1. CDR3 size: 16 residues. The germline CDR1 and CDR2 sequences are KGHSH and LQKENI. The trim removed 3 bases at V and 2 bases at J, leaving 9 bases unmatched. The chain's CDR3 is CASSPGQAFPTYEQYF. CDR3 sequence (DNA): TGTGCCAGCTCACCGGGACAGGCCTTTCCTACCTACGAGCAGTACTTC.

This clone appeared many times. The CDR3 loop reads CASSPSANTEAFF. CDR3 DNA sequence: TGCGCCAGCTCGCCTAGCGCTAACACTGAAGCTTTCTTT. The chain is built from TRBV5-1 and TRBJ1-1; D unclear. This CDR3 spans 13 amino acids. The V end was cut by 7 bases, the J end by 2 bases, with 12 bases between. The germline V gene has CDR1 SGHRS and CDR2 YFSETQ.

The genes are TRBV4-1 and TRBJ1-1; maybe TRBD1 (5 bases). V dropped 1 base and J dropped 0 bases, with 15 bases sitting between them. This CDR3 is built from 17 residues. Germline V gives CDR1 MGHRA, CDR2 YSYEKL. CDR3 sequence: CASSQGRGGKMNTEAFF. The CDR3 DNA is TGCGCCAGCAGCCAAGGACGGGGGGGGAAGATGAACACTGAAGCTTTCTTT.

The rearrangement uses TRBV7-9 and TRBJ1-1; D is uncertain. This CDR3 has 12 residues. Trimming took off 8 bases at V and 7 bases at J, with 14 bases between the two ends. Germline V gene lookup returns CDR1 SEHNR and CDR2 FQNEAQ (reference sequence). For the CDR3, the DNA is TGTGCCAGCTCCCGAGGAGGCCTTGAAGCTTTCTTT. Amino acids: CASSRGGLEAFF. Looking up the rest from reference TRBV7-9 and TRBJ1-1 gives the full variable domain: DTGVSQNPRHKITKRGQNVTFRCDPISEHNRLYWYRQTLGQGPEFLTYFQNEAQLEKSRLLSDRFSAERPKGSFSTLEIQRTEQGDSAMYLCASSRGGLEAFFGQGTRLTVV.

The sample holds a few counts of this clone. The chain carries TRBV4-2 and TRBJ1-5; D gene uncertain. The CDR3 contains 14 residues. Per germline, CDR1 LGHNA and CDR2 YNFKEQ. The germline V and J ends were trimmed by 0 bases and 9 bases, with 12 bases remaining between them. In DNA, the CDR3 is TGTGCCAGCAGCCAAGAGTGGAGAAATGGGCCCCAGCATTTT. As protein: CASSQEWRNGPQHF.

Only one count was recorded for this clone. V gene TRBV7-3 combines with J gene TRBJ2-1, with D uncertain. V was trimmed by 0 bases and J by 0 bases, leaving 6 bases between them. CDR3 length equals 15 residues. Germline V gives CDR1 SGHTA, CDR2 FQGTGA. The CDR3 is CASSLTPSSYNEQFF. CDR3 bases: TGTGCCAGCAGCTTAACCCCGAGCTCCTACAATGAGCAGTTCTTC.

The V and J genes are TRBV24-1 and TRBJ2-1, with D unresolved. CDR3 length equals 15 residues. Trimming pared 5 bases from V and 2 bases from J, leaving 12 bases between. Germline V lookup: CDR1 KGHDR, CDR2 SFDVKD. CDR3 DNA sequence: TGTGCCACCAGTGCCTCGTTGTTGGCCTACAATGAGCAGTTCTTC. It encodes CATSASLLAYNEQFF.

V is TRBV3-1 (or the pseudogene TRBV3-2) and J is TRBJ2-7, with 13 bases fitting TRBD2. Looked up from germline, CDR1 is LGHDT and CDR2 is YNNKEL (reference sequence). Unmatched junction bases numbered 7, after V lost 4 bases and J lost 4 bases. This CDR3 region has 16 residues. CDR3 sequence reads: CASSLLGLAGVYEQYF. CDR3 DNA sequence: TGTGCCAGCAGCCTCCTAGGACTAGCGGGGGTGTACGAGCAGTACTTC.

The chain links TRBV19 to TRBJ1-4, with 9 positions matching TRBD1. J was trimmed by 2 bases and V by 6 bases; bases with no gene match: 13. The CDR3 length is 18 residues. In germline, CDR1 is LNHDA, CDR2 SQIVND (reference sequence). CDR3 amino acids: CASRRNRGRIGTNEKLFF. CDR3 bases: TGTGCCAGTAGGAGGAACAGGGGGCGGATTGGTACTAATGAAAAACTGTTTTTT.

The rearrangement uses TRBV19 and TRBJ2-1, with 10 bases matching TRBD2. V lost 4 bases to trimming and J lost 9 bases; unmatched junction nucleotides: 9. The V gene's germline CDR1 is LNHDA and CDR2 SQIVND (reference sequence). This CDR3 region has 15 residues. The DNA for the CDR3 is TGTGCCAGTAGTAGGCCTTCCGGGACTAGCGTTGAGCAGTTCTTC. Its protein is CASSRPSGTSVEQFF.

The V gene is TRBV4-1, the J gene TRBJ1-1; D is unresolved. Germline CDR1 and CDR2: MGHRA and YSYEKL. V dropped 10 bases and J dropped 0 bases, with 15 bases sitting between them. This CDR3 region has 14 residues. The CDR3 sequence: CATTPRPLNTEAFF. In DNA form, the CDR3 reads TGCGCCACCACCCCTCGACCTTTGAACACTGAAGCTTTCTTT.